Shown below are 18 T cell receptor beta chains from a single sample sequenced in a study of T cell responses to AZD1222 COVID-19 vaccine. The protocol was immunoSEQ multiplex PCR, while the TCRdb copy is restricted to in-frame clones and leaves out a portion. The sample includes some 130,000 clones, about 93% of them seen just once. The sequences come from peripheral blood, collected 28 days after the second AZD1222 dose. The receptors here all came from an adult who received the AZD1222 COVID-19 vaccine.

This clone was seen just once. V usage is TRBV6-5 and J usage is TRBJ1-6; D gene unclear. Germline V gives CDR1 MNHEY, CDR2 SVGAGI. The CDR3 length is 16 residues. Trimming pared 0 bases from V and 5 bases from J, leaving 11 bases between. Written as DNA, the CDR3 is TGTGCCAGCAGTTACTCGAGAGTGGATCATAATTCACCCCTCCACTTT. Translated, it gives CASSYSRVDHNSPLHF.

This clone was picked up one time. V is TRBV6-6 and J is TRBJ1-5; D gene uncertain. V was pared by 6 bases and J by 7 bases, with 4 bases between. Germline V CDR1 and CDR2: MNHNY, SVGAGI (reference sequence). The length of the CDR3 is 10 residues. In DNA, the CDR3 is TGTGCCAGCAGCCGGCAGCCCCAGCATTTT. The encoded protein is CASSRQPQHF.

CDR3 bases: TGTGCCAGCAGCGTAGGAGCCCTCGAAGGGCAGCCCCAGCATTTT. It is translated as CASSVGALEGQPQHF. The V gene is TRBV9, the J gene TRBJ1-5; D gene uncertain. This CDR3 has 15 amino acids. V lost 0 bases and J lost 7, with 14 bases in between. Germline CDR1 is SGDLS and CDR2 is YYNGEE. Filled out from reference TRBV9 and TRBJ1-5, the complete variable domain reads DSGVTQTPKHLITATGQRVTLRCSPRSGDLSVYWYQQSLDQGLQFLIQYYNGEERAKGNILERFSAQQFPDLHSELNLSSLELGDSALYFCASSVGALEGQPQHFGDGTRLSIL.

Here the CDR3 DNA reads TGTGCCACATCAGGGGTAAATCAGCCCCAGCATTTT. It yields the protein CATSGVNQPQHF. The V gene is TRBV19, the J gene TRBJ1-5; TRBD1 is a possible D gene (6 bases). Germline CDR1 reads LNHDA; CDR2 reads SQIVND (reference sequence). Trimming shortened V by 10 bases and J by 4 bases, and 11 bases separated the two germline ends. The CDR3 spans 12 residues.

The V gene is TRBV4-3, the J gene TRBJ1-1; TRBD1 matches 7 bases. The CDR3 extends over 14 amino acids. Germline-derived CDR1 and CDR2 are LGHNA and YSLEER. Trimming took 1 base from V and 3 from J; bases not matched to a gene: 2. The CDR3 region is CASSQVDRDTEAFF. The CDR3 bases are TGCGCCAGCAGCCAAGTCGACAGGGACACTGAAGCTTTCTTT.

The CDR3 DNA reads TGTGCCAGCTCACCGTGGAGACTAGCGGGGGGACTAACCCAAGAGACCCAGTACTTC. Amino acid sequence: CASSPWRLAGGLTQETQYF. This chain links TRBV18 with TRBJ2-5, with TRBD2 identical over 13 bases. Germline V CDR1 and CDR2: KGHSH, LQKENI. Trimming cost V 3 bases and J 1 base; bases outside gene matches: 11. CDR3 length: 19 amino acids.

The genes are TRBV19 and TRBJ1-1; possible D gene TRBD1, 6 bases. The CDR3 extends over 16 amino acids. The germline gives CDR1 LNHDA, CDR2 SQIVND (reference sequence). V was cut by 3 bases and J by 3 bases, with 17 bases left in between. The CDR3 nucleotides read TGTGCCAGTAGTATCTCCGGTGGCAGGGGTTACACTGAAGCTTTCTTT. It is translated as CASSISGGRGYTEAFF.

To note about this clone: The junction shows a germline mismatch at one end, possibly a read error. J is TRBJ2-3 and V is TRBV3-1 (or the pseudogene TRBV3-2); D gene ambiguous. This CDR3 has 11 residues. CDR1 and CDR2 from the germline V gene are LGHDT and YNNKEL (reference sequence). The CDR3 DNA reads TGTGCCAGCAGCCAGGGCCATTTCCGTGTTTTT. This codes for CASSQGHFRVF.

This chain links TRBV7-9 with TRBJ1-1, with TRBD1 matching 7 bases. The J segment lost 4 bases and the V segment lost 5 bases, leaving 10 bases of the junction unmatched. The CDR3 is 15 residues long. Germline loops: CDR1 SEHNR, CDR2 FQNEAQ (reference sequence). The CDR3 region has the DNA TGTGCCAGCAGCCAACGGGGGAGGGGGCGCACTGAAGCTTTCTTT. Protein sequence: CASSQRGRGRTEAFF.

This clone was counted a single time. The CDR3 spells CASSLGLGTEAFF. CDR3 sequence (DNA): TGTGCCAGCAGCTTAGGCCTTGGCACTGAAGCTTTCTTT. V gene TRBV13 combines with J gene TRBJ1-1, with no clear D. The CDR3 has 13 amino acids. Germline CDR1 reads PRHDT; CDR2 reads FYEKMQ (reference sequence). V gave up 0 bases and J gave up 4 bases, with 6 bases separating them.

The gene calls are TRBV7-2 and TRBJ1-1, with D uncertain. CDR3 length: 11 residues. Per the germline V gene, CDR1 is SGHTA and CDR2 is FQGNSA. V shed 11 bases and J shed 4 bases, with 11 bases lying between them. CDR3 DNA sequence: TGTGCCTCTGGGAGAGGCACTGAAGCTTTCTTT. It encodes CASGRGTEAFF.

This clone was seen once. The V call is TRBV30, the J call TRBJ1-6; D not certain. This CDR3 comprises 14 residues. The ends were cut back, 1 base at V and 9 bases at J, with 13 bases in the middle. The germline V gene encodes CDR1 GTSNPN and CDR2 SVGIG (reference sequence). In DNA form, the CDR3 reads TGTGCCTGGAGTGAACTACAGTTTGGTTCACCCCTCCACTTT. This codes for CAWSELQFGSPLHF.

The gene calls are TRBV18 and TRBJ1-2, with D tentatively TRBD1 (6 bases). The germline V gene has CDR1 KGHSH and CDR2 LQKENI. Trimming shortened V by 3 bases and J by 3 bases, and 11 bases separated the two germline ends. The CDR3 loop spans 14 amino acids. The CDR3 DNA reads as TGTGCCAGCTCACCGAATCACAGGGACTATGGCTACACCTTC. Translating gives CASSPNHRDYGYTF.

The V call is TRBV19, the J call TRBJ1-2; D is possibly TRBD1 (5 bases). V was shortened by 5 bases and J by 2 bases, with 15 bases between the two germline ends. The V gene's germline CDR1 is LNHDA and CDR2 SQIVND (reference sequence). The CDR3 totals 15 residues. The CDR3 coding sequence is TGTGCCAGTAGTCCGTGGGACGGCCCGAACTATGGCTACACCTTC. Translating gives CASSPWDGPNYGYTF.

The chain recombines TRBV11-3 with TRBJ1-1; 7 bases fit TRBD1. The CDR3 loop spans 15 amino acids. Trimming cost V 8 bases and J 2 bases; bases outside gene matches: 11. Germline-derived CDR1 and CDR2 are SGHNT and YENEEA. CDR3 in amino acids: CASQVGGGRNTEAFF. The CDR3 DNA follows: TGTGCCAGCCAGGTGGGAGGGGGCAGAAACACTGAAGCTTTCTTT.

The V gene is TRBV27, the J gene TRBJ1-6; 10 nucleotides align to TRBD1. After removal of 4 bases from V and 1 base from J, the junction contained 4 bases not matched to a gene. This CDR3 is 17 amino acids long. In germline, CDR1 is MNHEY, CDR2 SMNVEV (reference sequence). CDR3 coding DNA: TGTGCCAGCAGTTCAGACAGGGGGCTGTCCTATAATTCACCCCTCCACTTT. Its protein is CASSSDRGLSYNSPLHF.

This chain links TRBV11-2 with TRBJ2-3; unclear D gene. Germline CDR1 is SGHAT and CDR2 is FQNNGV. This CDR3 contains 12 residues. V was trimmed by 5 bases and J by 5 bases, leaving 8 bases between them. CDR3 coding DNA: TGTGCCAGCAGCCTAGTACGAGATACGCAGTATTTT. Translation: CASSLVRDTQYF.

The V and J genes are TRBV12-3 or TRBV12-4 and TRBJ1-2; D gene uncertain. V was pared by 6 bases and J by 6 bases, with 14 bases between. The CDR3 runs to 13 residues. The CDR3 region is CASRRTDRDGYTF. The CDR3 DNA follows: TGTGCCAGCAGACGAACCGACCGCGATGGCTACACCTTC.